One and the same sample provided the 32 T cell receptor beta chains below, sequenced in a study of T cell changes during pregnancy in multiple sclerosis. Repertoires were generated with immunoSEQ multiplex PCR, while TCRdb's copy carries only in-frame clones and drops some. The sample holds 30,000 to 45,000 clones; 80% to 95% are singletons and the top ten take less than 0.45%. The sequencing used CD4+ T cells from peripheral blood mononuclear cells, collected in the third trimester of pregnancy. Receptors were obtained from a female donor in good health, enrolled as a control in a pregnancy study.

Here the CDR3 DNA reads TGTGCCAGCAGCGTCCGTGGGGTGGGAGATGAAAAACTGTTTTTT. This gives the protein CASSVRGVGDEKLFF. The J gene is TRBJ1-4, the V gene TRBV9, with no clear D. This CDR3 spans 15 amino acids. The V and J ends lost 2 bases and 6 bases respectively, with 14 bases between them. The germline V gene has CDR1 SGDLS and CDR2 YYNGEE.

V and J are TRBV4-3 and TRBJ2-1; 13 bases fit TRBD2. This CDR3 region has 15 residues. V gave up 4 bases and J gave up 10 bases; unmatched junction bases: 7. Germline assignment: CDR1 LGHNA and CDR2 YSLEER. The CDR3 region is CASSPEGLAGREQFF. In DNA form, the CDR3 reads TGCGCCAGCAGCCCAGAGGGACTAGCGGGGAGGGAGCAGTTCTTC.

A remark on this clone: Other DNA sequences from this sample encode an identical CDR3 as well. This chain links TRBV7-2 with TRBJ2-5; D gene ambiguous. Trimming took off 2 bases at V and 0 bases at J, with 4 bases between the two ends. CDR1 is SGHTA, CDR2 FQGNSA, per germline. This CDR3 spans 13 amino acids. The CDR3 protein is CASSLRDQETQYF. In nucleotides, the CDR3 is TGTGCCAGCAGCTTACGTGACCAAGAGACCCAGTACTTC. Looking up the rest from reference TRBV7-2 and TRBJ2-5 gives the full variable domain: GAGVSQSPSNKVTEKGKDVELRCDPISGHTALYWYRQSLGQGLEFLIYFQGNSAPDKSGLPSDRFSAERTGGSVSTLTIQRTQQEDSAVYLCASSLRDQETQYFGPGTRLLVL.

V gene TRBV5-6 combines with J gene TRBJ1-2, with D possibly being TRBD1 (5 bases). Germline assignment: CDR1 SGHDT and CDR2 YYEEEE. V shed 7 bases and J shed 5 bases, with 12 bases lying between them. This CDR3 has 12 amino acids. DNA for the CDR3: TGTGCCAGCTCGGAACAGGAGTATGGCTACACCTTC. Translated: CASSEQEYGYTF.

This sequence joins TRBV10-3 and TRBJ2-5; TRBD2 agrees at 14 bases. Germline V gene sequence: CDR1 ENHRY, CDR2 SYGVKD. The CDR3 runs to 15 residues. The V segment lost 5 bases and the J segment 4 bases; nucleotides outside the gene matches: 3. CDR3 in amino acids: CAISLTSGGGETQYF. CDR3 DNA: TGTGCCATCAGTCTGACTAGCGGGGGGGGAGAGACCCAGTACTTC.

The V gene is TRBV18, the J gene TRBJ2-7; 8 bases match TRBD2. V lost 5 bases and J lost 2; bases outside the gene matches: 5. This CDR3 is 14 amino acids long. CDR1 KGHSH and CDR2 LQKENI come from the germline V gene. The DNA for the CDR3 is TGTGCCAGCTCAGCGCCGGGACTAGCCTACGAGCAGTACTTC. This sequence encodes CASSAPGLAYEQYF.

The chain uses TRBV6-5 and TRBJ2-3; no reliable D call. The V end lost 0 bases, the J end lost 7 bases, and 8 bases lay between the germline ends. CDR1 is MNHEY and CDR2 is SVGAGI in the germline V gene. CDR3 length equals 13 residues. In DNA form, the CDR3 reads TGTGCCAGCAGTTACTCGGCAGTAAATACGCAGTATTTT. Protein product: CASSYSAVNTQYF.

Written as DNA, the CDR3 is TGTGCCAGCAGCGCGGGGGGGACAGGGGGCAGTCAGCCCCAGCATTTT. It yields the protein CASSAGGTGGSQPQHF. V is TRBV5-4 and J is TRBJ1-5; 12 nucleotides agree with TRBD1. The V segment lost 4 bases and the J segment 6 bases; nucleotides outside the gene matches: 8. In germline, CDR1 is SGHNT, CDR2 YYREEE (reference sequence). The CDR3 is 16 amino acids.

The J gene is TRBJ1-3, the V gene TRBV5-1; D call uncertain. This CDR3 contains 14 residues. The germline V gene encodes CDR1 SGHRS and CDR2 YFSETQ. The V end lost 0 bases, the J end lost 0 bases, and 4 bases lay between the germline ends. The CDR3, as DNA: TGCGCCAGCAGCTTGGGCGGCTCTGGAAACACCATATATTTT. Residues: CASSLGGSGNTIYF. The full variable domain, with the rest looked up from reference TRBV5-1 and TRBJ1-3, is KAGVTQTPRYLIKTRGQQVTLSCSPISGHRSVSWYQQTPGQGLQFLFEYFSETQRNKGNFPGRFSGRQFSNSRSEMNVSTLELGDSALYLCASSLGGSGNTIYFGEGSWLTVV.

The rearrangement uses TRBV28 and TRBJ2-7; tentatively, D is TRBD2 (6 bases). The V and J ends lost 5 bases and 4 bases respectively, with 9 bases between them. Germline CDR1 reads MDHEN; CDR2 reads SYDVKM. This CDR3 spans 12 amino acids. CDR3 loop: CASSGGKYEQYF. As DNA, the CDR3 is TGTGCCAGCAGTGGGGGGAAATACGAGCAGTACTTC.

This chain joins TRBV15 and TRBJ1-2, with D uncertain. Per germline, CDR1 LNHNV and CDR2 YYDKDF (reference sequence). The CDR3 extends over 14 amino acids. The germline V and J ends were trimmed by 0 bases and 0 bases, with 5 bases remaining between them. The CDR3 loop reads CATSRETANYGYTF. In nucleotides, the CDR3 is TGTGCCACCAGCAGAGAAACAGCTAACTATGGCTACACCTTC.

CDR3 residues: CASSVPGHSYEQYF. CDR3 nucleotides: TGTGCCAGCAGTGTACCGGGACACTCCTACGAGCAGTACTTC. The V gene is TRBV7-2, the J gene TRBJ2-7; D might be TRBD1 (6 bases). Germline CDR1 is SGHTA and CDR2 is FQGNSA. The CDR3 consists of 14 residues. The V end lost 6 bases, the J end lost 0 bases, and 12 bases lay between the germline ends.

The rearrangement uses TRBV6-5 and TRBJ1-4; D not resolved. Trimming cost V 7 bases and J 3 bases, with 12 bases left between them. This CDR3 comprises 14 residues. Germline V CDR1 and CDR2: MNHEY, SVGAGI. The CDR3 region has the DNA TGTGCCAGCACCTCCGGGAGGGCTAATGAAAAACTGTTTTTT. Translation gives CASTSGRANEKLFF.

This chain uses TRBV6-5 with TRBJ2-7; 7 positions match TRBD1. This CDR3 spans 15 amino acids. V was clipped by 5 bases and J by 5 bases; unmatched bases: 12. The V gene's germline CDR1 is MNHEY and CDR2 SVGAGI. CDR3 nucleotides: TGTGCCAGCAGTCTCCGGACAGGCCCCCCCCACGAGCAGTACTTC. As protein: CASSLRTGPPHEQYF.

The CDR3 DNA reads TGTGCCAGCAGCAAAGGGCAAAGGGGGTCTGTCGGGTGGTATAGCAATCAGCCCCAGCATTTT. It yields the protein CASSKGQRGSVGWYSNQPQHF. The V and J genes are TRBV21-1 and TRBJ1-5; TRBD1, the table's D call, was not compared with the DNA. TRBV21-1 is noted as a pseudogene. The CDR3 contains 21 residues.

This clone has only a few counts. The chain uses TRBV2 and TRBJ2-7, with 8 nucleotides matching TRBD1. The V segment lost 7 bases and the J segment 4 bases; nucleotides outside the gene matches: 3. This CDR3 has 12 amino acids. Germline CDR1 is SNHLY and CDR2 is FYNNEI. As DNA, the CDR3 is TGTGCCAGCACACAGGGGGATTACGAGCAGTACTTC. It codes for CASTQGDYEQYF.

The rearrangement uses TRBV30 and TRBJ2-2, with 7 bases identical to TRBD1. Germline V gene lookup returns CDR1 GTSNPN and CDR2 SVGIG (reference sequence). This CDR3 contains 15 residues. The V gene end was trimmed by 2 bases and the J gene end by 0 bases; junction bases not matched to a gene: 3. CDR3 DNA sequence: TGTGCCTGGAGTCCAGGGGGACCGAACACCGGGGAGCTGTTTTTT. Translation gives CAWSPGGPNTGELFF.

The chain is built from TRBV5-1 and TRBJ2-3, with TRBD2 matching 13 bases. V gave up 1 base and J gave up 3 bases; unmatched junction bases: 5. The germline CDR1 and CDR2 sequences are SGHRS and YFSETQ. The CDR3 totals 17 residues. The chain's CDR3 is CASSLYPTSGGTDTQYF. The CDR3 DNA is TGCGCCAGCAGCTTGTATCCGACTAGCGGGGGGACAGATACGCAGTATTTT. The full variable domain, rest sourced from reference TRBV5-1 and TRBJ2-3, is KAGVTQTPRYLIKTRGQQVTLSCSPISGHRSVSWYQQTPGQGLQFLFEYFSETQRNKGNFPGRFSGRQFSNSRSEMNVSTLELGDSALYLCASSLYPTSGGTDTQYFGPGTRLTVL.

J is TRBJ2-3 and V is TRBV18; 9 positions match TRBD1. Germline V lookup: CDR1 KGHSH, CDR2 LQKENI. The CDR3 extends over 15 amino acids. The ends lost 5 bases at V and 4 bases at J; junction bases unmatched: 7. The CDR3 region has the DNA TGTGCCAGCTCATCGGGACAGGGCGGGGCAGATACGCAGTATTTT. The encoded protein is CASSSGQGGADTQYF.

The chain recombines TRBV19 with TRBJ1-2, with 8 bases aligning to TRBD1. The V segment lost 4 bases and the J segment 7 bases; nucleotides outside the gene matches: 2. CDR3 size: 12 residues. Germline V gene lookup returns CDR1 LNHDA and CDR2 SQIVND (reference sequence). DNA for the CDR3: TGTGCCAGTAGTAGGACAGGGAGTGGCTACACCTTC. It translates to CASSRTGSGYTF.

This chain joins TRBV18 and TRBJ1-1; D is uncertain. Trimming took off 2 bases at V and 2 bases at J, with 6 bases between the two ends. The CDR3 sequence is 13 residues long. The germline gives CDR1 KGHSH, CDR2 LQKENI. The CDR3: CASSPGLNTEAFF. The DNA for the CDR3 is TGTGCCAGCTCACCAGGCTTAAACACTGAAGCTTTCTTT.

This rearrangement joins TRBV19 to TRBJ2-7; D possibly corresponds to TRBD2 (5 bases). The germline V gene has CDR1 LNHDA and CDR2 SQIVND (reference sequence). Trimming left V 5 bases short and J 5 bases short, with 16 bases between. This CDR3 has 14 amino acids. The CDR3: CASSPRARGNEQYF. The CDR3 nucleotides read TGTGCCAGTAGTCCCCGGGCCCGAGGGAACGAGCAGTACTTC.

V and J are TRBV6-5 and TRBJ2-3; 9 nucleotides match TRBD2. The germline V gene encodes CDR1 MNHEY and CDR2 SVGAGI. This CDR3 contains 15 residues. J gave up 3 bases and V 6 bases, and 7 bases lay outside the gene matches. The CDR3 coding sequence is TGTGCCAGCAGACCACCGGGACTAGCAACAGATACGCAGTATTTT. Its protein product is CASRPPGLATDTQYF.

This sequence joins TRBV27 and TRBJ2-3, with D possibly being TRBD1 (6 bases). V lost 2 bases to trimming and J lost 10 bases, with 22 bases between them. Germline values: CDR1 MNHEY, CDR2 SMNVEV (reference sequence). This CDR3 is 16 amino acids long. The CDR3 region has the DNA TGTGCCAGCAGTTTAAGGGGGACAACAAGCGACCAGGCGCAGTATTTT. The encoded protein is CASSLRGTTSDQAQYF.

This clone was seen a few times. The V call is TRBV7-9, the J call TRBJ1-1; the D is unclear. This CDR3 contains 13 residues. Per the germline V gene, CDR1 is SEHNR and CDR2 is FQNEAQ (reference sequence). V gave up 3 bases and J gave up 1 base, with 6 bases separating them. DNA for the CDR3: TGTGCCAGCAGCTTCGAGGGGAACACTGAAGCTTTCTTT. Its protein is CASSFEGNTEAFF.

The chain uses TRBV7-9 and TRBJ2-3; D unclear. This CDR3 spans 15 amino acids. The V gene lost 4 bases and the J gene lost 1 base, with 12 bases spanning the gap. Germline loops: CDR1 SEHNR, CDR2 FQNEAQ (reference sequence). CDR3 DNA sequence: TGTGCCAGCAGCTCTAAGGCGGTGCGCACAGATACGCAGTATTTT. Encoded protein: CASSSKAVRTDTQYF.

The rearrangement uses TRBV7-2 and TRBJ2-3, with 7 bases identical to TRBD2. Losses at the gene ends were 4 bases for V and 2 bases for J; bases not matched to a gene: 6. The CDR3 spans 15 residues. Looked up from germline, CDR1 is SGHTA and CDR2 is FQGNSA. The CDR3 sequence: CASSSQRGNTDTQYF. The CDR3 DNA follows: TGTGCCAGCAGCTCCCAGCGGGGCAACACAGATACGCAGTATTTT. The full variable domain, with the rest looked up from reference TRBV7-2 and TRBJ2-3, is GAGVSQSPSNKVTEKGKDVELRCDPISGHTALYWYRQSLGQGLEFLIYFQGNSAPDKSGLPSDRFSAERTGGSVSTLTIQRTQQEDSAVYLCASSSQRGNTDTQYFGPGTRLTVL.

The chain recombines TRBV5-1 with TRBJ2-2; D perhaps matches TRBD1 (6 bases). V was trimmed by 3 bases and J by 0 bases, leaving 12 bases between them. CDR1 is SGHRS and CDR2 is YFSETQ in the germline V gene. The CDR3 loop spans 16 amino acids. The CDR3 reads CASSSYRVANTGELFF. In nucleotides, the CDR3 is TGCGCCAGCAGCTCATACAGGGTCGCGAACACCGGGGAGCTGTTTTTT.

In this sample, this clone turned up a few times. This rearrangement joins TRBV5-6 to TRBJ1-2; 7 nucleotides agree with TRBD1. CDR1 and CDR2 from the germline V gene are SGHDT and YYEEEE. There are 14 residues in the CDR3. V lost 3 bases and J lost 6; bases outside the gene matches: 8. The CDR3, as DNA: TGTGCCAGCAGCTGGGGACAGCCAAGGAATGGCTACACCTTC. Amino acids: CASSWGQPRNGYTF.

The genes are TRBV2 and TRBJ1-4; D is undetermined. V lost 11 bases and J 3 bases, leaving 13 bases between the germline ends. CDR3 length: 13 amino acids. CDR1 and CDR2 from the germline V gene are SNHLY and FYNNEI. The CDR3 sequence is CAAVGVANEKLFF. As DNA, the CDR3 is TGTGCCGCGGTAGGAGTGGCTAATGAAAAACTGTTTTTT.

As DNA, the CDR3 is TGTGCCAGCAGCTTGGGCAGGGGTTTTGAGACCCAGTACTTC. It codes for CASSLGRGFETQYF. The rearrangement joins TRBV7-2 to TRBJ2-5; D may be TRBD1 (6 bases). Looked up from germline, CDR1 is SGHTA and CDR2 is FQGNSA. Trimming removed 3 bases at V and 5 bases at J, with 13 bases between. This CDR3 is 14 amino acids long. The full variable domain, completed using reference TRBV7-2 and TRBJ2-5, is GAGVSQSPSNKVTEKGKDVELRCDPISGHTALYWYRQSLGQGLEFLIYFQGNSAPDKSGLPSDRFSAERTGGSVSTLTIQRTQQEDSAVYLCASSLGRGFETQYFGPGTRLLVL.

The chain is built from TRBV7-2 and TRBJ1-2; no clear D. This CDR3 spans 13 amino acids. The germline V gene encodes CDR1 SGHTA and CDR2 FQGNSA. Trimming cost V 1 base and J 4 bases, with 7 bases left between them. Here the CDR3 DNA reads TGTGCCAGCAGCTTAGACCAGATCTATGGCTACACCTTC. This encodes CASSLDQIYGYTF. The variable domain in full, with the rest retrieved from reference TRBV7-2 and TRBJ1-2, is GAGVSQSPSNKVTEKGKDVELRCDPISGHTALYWYRQSLGQGLEFLIYFQGNSAPDKSGLPSDRFSAERTGGSVSTLTIQRTQQEDSAVYLCASSLDQIYGYTFGSGTRLTVV.